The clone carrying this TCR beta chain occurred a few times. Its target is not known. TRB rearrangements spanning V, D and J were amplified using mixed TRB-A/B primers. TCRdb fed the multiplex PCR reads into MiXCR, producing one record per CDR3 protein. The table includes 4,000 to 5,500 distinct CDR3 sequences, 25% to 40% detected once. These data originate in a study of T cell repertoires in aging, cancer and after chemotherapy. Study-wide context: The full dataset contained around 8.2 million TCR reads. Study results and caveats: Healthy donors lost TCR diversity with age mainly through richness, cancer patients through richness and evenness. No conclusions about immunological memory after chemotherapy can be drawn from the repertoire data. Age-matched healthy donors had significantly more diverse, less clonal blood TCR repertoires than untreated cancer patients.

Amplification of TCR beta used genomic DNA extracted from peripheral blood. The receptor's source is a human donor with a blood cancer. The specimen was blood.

The CDR3 here is CASSISSRGLPDTQYF. CDR3 in DNA: TGTGCCAGTAGTATTTCGTCCAGGGGGCTCCCAGATACGCAGTATTTT. The rearrangement joins TRBV19 to TRBJ2-3; 8 nucleotides agree with TRBD1. Trimming at V came to 3 bases and at J to 4 bases, leaving 9 bases not matched to a gene. Germline values: CDR1 LNHDA, CDR2 SQIVND (reference sequence). The CDR3 runs to 16 residues.